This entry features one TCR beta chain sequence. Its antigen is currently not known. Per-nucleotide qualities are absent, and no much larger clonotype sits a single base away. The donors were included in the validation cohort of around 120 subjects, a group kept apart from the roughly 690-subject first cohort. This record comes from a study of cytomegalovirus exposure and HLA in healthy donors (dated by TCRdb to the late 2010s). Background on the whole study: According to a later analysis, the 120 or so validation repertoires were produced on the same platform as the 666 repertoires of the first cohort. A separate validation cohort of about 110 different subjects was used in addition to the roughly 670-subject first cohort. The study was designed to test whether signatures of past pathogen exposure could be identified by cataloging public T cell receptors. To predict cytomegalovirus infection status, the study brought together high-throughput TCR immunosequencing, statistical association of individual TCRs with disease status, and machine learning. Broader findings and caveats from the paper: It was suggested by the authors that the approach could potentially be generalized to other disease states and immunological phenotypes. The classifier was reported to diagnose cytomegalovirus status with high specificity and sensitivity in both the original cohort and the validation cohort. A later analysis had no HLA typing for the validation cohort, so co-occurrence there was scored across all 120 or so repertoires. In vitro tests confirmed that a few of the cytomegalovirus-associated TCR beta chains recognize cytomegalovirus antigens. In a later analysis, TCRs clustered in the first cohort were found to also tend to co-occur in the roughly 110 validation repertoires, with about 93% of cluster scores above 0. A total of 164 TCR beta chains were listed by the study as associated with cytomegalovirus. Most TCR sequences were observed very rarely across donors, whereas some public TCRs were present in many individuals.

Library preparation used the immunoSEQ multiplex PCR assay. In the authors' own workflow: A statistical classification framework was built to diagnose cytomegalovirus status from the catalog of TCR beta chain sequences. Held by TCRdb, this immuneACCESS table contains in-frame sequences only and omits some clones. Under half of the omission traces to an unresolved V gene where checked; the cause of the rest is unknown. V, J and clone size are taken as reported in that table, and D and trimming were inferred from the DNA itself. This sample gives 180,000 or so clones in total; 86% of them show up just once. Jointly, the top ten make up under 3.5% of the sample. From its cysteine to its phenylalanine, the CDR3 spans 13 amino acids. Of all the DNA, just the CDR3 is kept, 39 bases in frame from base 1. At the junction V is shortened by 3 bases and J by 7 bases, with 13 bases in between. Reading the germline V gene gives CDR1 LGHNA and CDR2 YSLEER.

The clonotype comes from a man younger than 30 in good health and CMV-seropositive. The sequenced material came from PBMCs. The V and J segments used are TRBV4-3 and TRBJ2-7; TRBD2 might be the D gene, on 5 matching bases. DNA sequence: TGCGCCAGCAGCCAGATCCCGGGGTGGGAGCAGTACTTC. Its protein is CASSQIPGWEQYF.